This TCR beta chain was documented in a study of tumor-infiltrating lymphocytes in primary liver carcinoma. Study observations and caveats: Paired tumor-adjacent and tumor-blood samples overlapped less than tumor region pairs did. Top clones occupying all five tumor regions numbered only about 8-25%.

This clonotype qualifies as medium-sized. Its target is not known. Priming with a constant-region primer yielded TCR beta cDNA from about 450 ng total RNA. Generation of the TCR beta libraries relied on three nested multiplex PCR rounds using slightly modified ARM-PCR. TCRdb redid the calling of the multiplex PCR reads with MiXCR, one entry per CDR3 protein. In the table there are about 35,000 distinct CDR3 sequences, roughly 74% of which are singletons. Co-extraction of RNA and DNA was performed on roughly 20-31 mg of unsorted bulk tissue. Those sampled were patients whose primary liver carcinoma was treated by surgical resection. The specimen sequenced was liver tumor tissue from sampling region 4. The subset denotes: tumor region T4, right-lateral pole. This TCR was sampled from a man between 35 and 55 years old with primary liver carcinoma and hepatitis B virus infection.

For the CDR3, the DNA is TGTGCCAGCAGGCGGGGGGACGGAGAGACCCAGTACTTC. Protein: CASRRGDGETQYF. This chain joins TRBV12-3 or TRBV12-4 and TRBJ2-5; 8 bases are shared with TRBD2. The J segment lost 4 bases and the V segment lost 6 bases, leaving 4 bases of the junction unmatched. The CDR3 runs to 13 residues.